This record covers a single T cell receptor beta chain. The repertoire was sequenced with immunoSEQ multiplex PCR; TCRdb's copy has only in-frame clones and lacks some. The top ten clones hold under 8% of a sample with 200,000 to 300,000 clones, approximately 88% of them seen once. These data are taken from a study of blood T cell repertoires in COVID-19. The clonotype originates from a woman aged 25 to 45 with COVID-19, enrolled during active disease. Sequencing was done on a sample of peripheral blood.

The CDR3 region is CASSKEPRGGRSYEQYV. CDR3 DNA sequence: TGTGCCAGCAGCAAAGAACCCAGGGGCGGGAGATCGTACGAGCAGTACGTC. V gene TRBV21-1 combines with J gene TRBJ2-7; the D segment call TRBD2 is taken from the table without a DNA check. TRBV21-1 is shown as a pseudogene. The CDR3 totals 17 residues.